This is a list of T cell receptor beta chains from one sample in a study of response to subunit inactivated influenza vaccine. TCRdb called the RT-PCR reads again in MiXCR, with one record for every CDR3 protein. This sample has about 500,000 distinct CDR3 sequences, with approximately 16% found just once. Sequencing was performed on CD4+ T cells sorted from PBMCs, taken less than 30 months after vaccination. The receptors were gathered from a man aged 45-69 years who received an inactivated influenza vaccine. Both conserved end residues are trimmed from each CDR3. Clone size is stated in some rows and not others, as once, few, many or a class when expanded.

few	TRBV6-2/TRBV6-3	TRBJ2-7	ASSFSRGPSYEQY
-	TRBV12-3/TRBV12-4	TRBJ2-1	ASSLGTPAYNEQF
few	TRBV5-1	TRBJ2-7	ASSTGTGSPYEQY
few	TRBV20-1	TRBJ1-4	SARLGTGLEKLF
-	TRBV3-1	TRBJ1-1	ASSYIGQTF
few	TRBV9	TRBJ2-3	ASTSSGITDTQY
few	TRBV7-9	TRBJ1-1	ASSLGLLSSPEAF
many	TRBV2	TRBJ2-5	ASNLGTARETQY
-	TRBV14	TRBJ1-6	ASSQAADLYNSPLH
-	TRBV20-1	TRBJ2-1	SARGTSGNNEQF
-	TRBV6-2/TRBV6-3	TRBJ2-7	ASSYLAGEEGYEQY
-	TRBV5-5	TRBJ1-2	ASGPGGVSYGYT
-	TRBV5-1	TRBJ2-1	ASSSMESGSSEQF
-	TRBV20-1	TRBJ1-4	SAQTPSTNEKLF
-	TRBV5-6	TRBJ2-2	ASSFLGTGGTGELF
-	TRBV7-9	TRBJ2-6	ASSFVLHSGANVLT
few	TRBV11-2	TRBJ2-5	ASSIARSMETQY
-	TRBV2	TRBJ1-4	ASSEERTGLNEKLF
-	TRBV18	TRBJ1-1	ASSPPGQGADGNTEAF
-	TRBV5-1	TRBJ1-2	ASSPGTGGLGYT
few	TRBV3-1	TRBJ1-5	ASSQAVMGQPQH
few	TRBV29-1	TRBJ1-3	SVVLGGNTIY
few	TRBV6-1	TRBJ2-7	ASRRLSSYEQY
-	TRBV7-2	TRBJ2-7	ASSFSTSSYEQY
-	TRBV12-3/TRBV12-4	TRBJ1-4	ASSLGGGRQLF
-	TRBV20-1	TRBJ2-7	SASAGASASPYEQY
few	TRBV11-1	TRBJ2-5	ASSRGSETQY
-	TRBV10-3	TRBJ2-7	AIGRDPYEQY
-	TRBV10-1	TRBJ2-3	ASSDSVRGTDTQY
-	TRBV5-1	TRBJ2-5	ASMTALEGTGETQY
-	TRBV14	TRBJ2-2	ASSHRRGSGAGELF
-	TRBV15	TRBJ2-5	ATSRDMTSGGETQY
few	TRBV5-1	TRBJ1-1	ASSRMGGRMSTEAF
-	TRBV3-1	TRBJ2-1	ASSQGAHNNEQF
-	TRBV11-1	TRBJ1-1	ASSLSAGGKAWGTTEAF